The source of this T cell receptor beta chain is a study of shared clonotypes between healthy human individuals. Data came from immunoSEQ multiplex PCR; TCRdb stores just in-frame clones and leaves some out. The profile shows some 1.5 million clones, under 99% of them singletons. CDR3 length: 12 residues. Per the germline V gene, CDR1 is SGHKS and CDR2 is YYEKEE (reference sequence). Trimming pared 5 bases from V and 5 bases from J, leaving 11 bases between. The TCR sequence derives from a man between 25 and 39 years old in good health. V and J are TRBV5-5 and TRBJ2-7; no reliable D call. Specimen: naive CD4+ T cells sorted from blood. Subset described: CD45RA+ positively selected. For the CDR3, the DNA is TGTGCCAGCAGTGGCCCTACACACGAGCAGTACTTC. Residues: CASSGPTHEQYF.